These T cell receptor beta chains were read from a single sample in a study of blood T cell repertoires in COVID-19. Sequencing was performed with immunoSEQ multiplex PCR; in TCRdb, only in-frame clones are kept and a portion is missing. The sample lists some 110,000 clones; 86% were seen once. Sequencing was carried out using peripheral blood. The receptors come from a man aged 40-49 years with acute or convalescent COVID-19. CDR3s include the opening cysteine and the closing phenylalanine or tryptophan. D genes are given only for firm matches. Some rows mark clone size as missing; the rest say once, few, many or name a class of expanded clone.

>NA|NA|TRBJ2-5|TRBV12-1
TGTGCCAGCAGCTTTCCGGGGGGAGTCCAAGAGACCCAGTACTTC
CASSFPGGVQETQYF
>NA|NA|TRBJ1-1|TRBV5-8
TGTGCCAGCAGCTTTATTTGGGCCCGGACTGAAGCTTTCTTT
CASSFIWARTEAFF
>NA|TRBD1|TRBJ2-3|TRBV9
TGTGCCAGCAGCGTAGGTGGGACAGCTAGCACAGATACGCAGTATTTT
CASSVGGTASTDTQYF
>NA|NA|TRBJ2-3|TRBV11-2
TGTGCCAGCAGCTTAGACCCCGGGTCAGATACGCAGTATTTT
CASSLDPGSDTQYF
>few|NA|TRBJ1-1|TRBV6-4
TGTGCCAGCAGCGCGGAAGGGCAGGGCACTGAAGCTTTCTTT
CASSAEGQGTEAFF
>NA|NA|TRBJ1-6|TRBV9
TGTGCCAGCAGCGCCGGGAACAGGGCTCTAAATTCACCCCTCCACTTT
CASSAGNRALNSPLHF
>NA|NA|TRBJ2-5|TRBV7-8
TGTGCCAGCAGCTTGACAGGTGGTGAGACCCAGTACTTC
CASSLTGGETQYF
>NA|NA|TRBJ1-2|TRBV19
TGTGCCAGTAGTCCCAACGGGGGGGACTATGGCTACACCTTC
CASSPNGGDYGYTF
>NA|NA|TRBJ1-5|TRBV27
TGTGCCAGCAGTTTAGGGCAGGGCATCGGGCCCCAGCATTTT
CASSLGQGIGPQHF
>NA|NA|TRBJ1-2|TRBV9
TGTGCCAGCAGCTTGGGCGACAGAGAGTATGGCTACACCTTC
CASSLGDREYGYTF
>NA|NA|TRBJ2-3|TRBV7-3
TGTGCCAGCAGCCGAAATCAGGCGGGGAGCACAGATACGCAGTATTTT
CASSRNQAGSTDTQYF
>NA|TRBD2|TRBJ2-5|TRBV30
TGTGCCTGTACTAGCGGGGGCCTTCCGTACCAAGAGACCCAGTACTTC
CACTSGGLPYQETQYF
>NA|TRBD1|TRBJ2-2|TRBV5-5
TGTGCCAGCAGCAGGACAGGGGGAAAAGCCGGGGAGCTGTTTTTT
CASSRTGGKAGELFF
>NA|NA|TRBJ1-1|TRBV9
TGTGCCAGCAGCACCGGACGTCCGGGAGCAGCTGAAGCTTTCTTT
CASSTGRPGAAEAFF
>NA|TRBD1|TRBJ2-7|TRBV4-1
TGCGCCAGCAGCCAAGAGGGACAGGGGCGGACCTACGAGCAGTACTTC
CASSQEGQGRTYEQYF
>NA|NA|TRBJ1-1|TRBV11-2
TGTGCCAGCAGAGGAACAGGGCCTTCTACTGAAGCTTTCTTT
CASRGTGPSTEAFF
>NA|NA|TRBJ2-7|TRBV2
TGTGCCAGCAGTGAAGCGCTTCAGAAATCCAGGGACGAGCAGTACTTC
CASSEALQKSRDEQYF
>NA|TRBD1|TRBJ1-1|TRBV11-2
TGTGCCAGCAGCTCGAGGGTGACAGGGAGGAACACTGAAGCTTTCTTT
CASSSRVTGRNTEAFF
>NA|TRBD1|TRBJ1-2|TRBV7-9
TGTGCCAGCAGCCCTGACAGGGGCTATGGCTACACCTTC
CASSPDRGYGYTF
>NA|NA|TRBJ1-1|TRBV14
TGTGCCAGCGGGCTGGGGGCGTTAACTGAAGCTTTCTTT
CASGLGALTEAFF
>NA|TRBD1|TRBJ1-6|TRBV9
TGTGCCAGCACACCGCAGGGGGCGCCTGGTTCACCCCTCCACTTT
CASTPQGAPGSPLHF
>NA|TRBD1|TRBJ1-3|TRBV19
TGTGCCAGTAGTATAGGGACAGGCTCTGGAAACACCATATATTTT
CASSIGTGSGNTIYF
>NA|TRBD2|TRBJ2-7|TRBV3-1/TRBV3-2
TGTGCCAGCAGCCCTAGCGGCCGATTATTCTACGAGCAGTACTTC
CASSPSGRLFYEQYF
>NA|NA|TRBJ1-2|TRBV4-1
TGCGCCAGCAGCCAAGATCCCGGGTCCTATGGCTACACCTTC
CASSQDPGSYGYTF